Below are 21 T cell receptor beta chains sequenced from a single sample in a study of blood T cell repertoires in COVID-19. The protocol was immunoSEQ multiplex PCR, while the TCRdb copy is restricted to in-frame clones and leaves out a portion. The sample shows hundreds of thousands of clones, about nine tenths of them seen only once. Material for sequencing was peripheral blood. The receptors here all came from a man between 18 and 35 years old with active or convalescent COVID-19.

This clone was detected only once. V is TRBV5-8 and J is TRBJ1-5; D is perhaps TRBD1 (5 bases). Germline V gene lookup returns CDR1 SGHTS and CDR2 YDEGEE. With 2 bases removed from V and 6 bases from J, the gap between germline ends came to 9 bases. The CDR3 has 13 amino acids. CDR3 residues: CASSLGAFQPQHF. The DNA for the CDR3 is TGTGCCAGCAGCTTAGGGGCATTTCAGCCCCAGCATTTT.

The chain carries TRBV21-1 and TRBJ1-1; no DNA check was done on the table's D call, TRBD1. TRBV21-1 is marked as a pseudogene. The CDR3 is 15 residues long. The CDR3 loop reads CASSKTGTLVTEAFF. DNA of the CDR3: TGTGCCAGCAGCAAAACAGGCACCCTTGTCACTGAAGCTTTCTTT.

This chain joins TRBV5-6 and TRBJ2-7, with 10 positions matching TRBD2. The germline gives CDR1 SGHDT, CDR2 YYEEEE. The CDR3 runs 15 residues. Losses at the gene ends were 5 bases for V and 5 bases for J; bases not matched to a gene: 10. CDR3: CASRRLGLAINEQYF. The CDR3 DNA sequence: TGTGCCAGCAGGCGCTTGGGACTAGCGATCAACGAGCAGTACTTC.

A single count supports this clone. The chain carries TRBV19 and TRBJ1-2; D remains ambiguous. Trimming removed 6 bases at V and 6 bases at J, with 14 bases between. The CDR3 has 13 residues. Looked up from germline, CDR1 is LNHDA and CDR2 is SQIVND (reference sequence). The chain's CDR3 is CASRRSQVHGYTF. The CDR3 DNA follows: TGTGCCAGTAGAAGAAGTCAGGTCCATGGCTACACCTTC.

J is TRBJ2-7 and V is TRBV5-6; maybe TRBD1 (6 bases). Germline V gives CDR1 SGHDT, CDR2 YYEEEE. The CDR3 consists of 14 residues. Trimming stripped 5 bases from V and 5 bases from J, with 17 bases between. DNA of the CDR3: TGTGCCAGCAGGGGTTCGGACAGCGTGCACGAGCAGTACTTC. The encoded protein is CASRGSDSVHEQYF.

This chain links TRBV6-6 with TRBJ1-4; 8 positions agree with TRBD1. The CDR3 covers 13 residues. Germline CDR1 is MNHNY and CDR2 is SVGAGI (reference sequence). The V gene end was trimmed by 7 bases and the J gene end by 6 bases; junction bases not matched to a gene: 4. The CDR3 sequence is CASTRGRDEKLFF. The CDR3 coding sequence is TGTGCCAGCACCAGGGGGCGGGATGAAAAACTGTTTTTT.

The V call is TRBV6-6, the J call TRBJ1-3; D may be TRBD1 (6 bases). The CDR3 has 15 residues. Germline V CDR1 and CDR2: MNHNY, SVGAGI (reference sequence). V lost 7 bases, J lost 2 bases, and 15 bases lay in between. In DNA, the CDR3 is TGTGCCAGCACCCCCGAGGGGGTGACTGGAAACACCATATATTTT. Its protein product is CASTPEGVTGNTIYF.

In this sample, this clone turned up once. The rearrangement uses TRBV28 and TRBJ1-6; 8 nucleotides line up with TRBD1. The CDR3 contains 15 residues. Looked up from germline, CDR1 is MDHEN and CDR2 is SYDVKM. V gave up 0 bases and J gave up 5 bases; unmatched junction bases: 0. The CDR3 nucleotides are TGTGCCAGCAGTTTATGGGACAGGGATAATTCACCCCTCCACTTT. Translated, it gives CASSLWDRDNSPLHF.

This chain joins TRBV3-1 (or the pseudogene TRBV3-2) and TRBJ2-7; 10 positions agree with TRBD1. This CDR3 region has 17 residues. Per the germline V gene, CDR1 is LGHDT and CDR2 is YNNKEL (reference sequence). J lost 5 bases, V lost 3 bases, and 13 bases had no gene match. DNA for the CDR3: TGTGCCAGCAGCCAGCAACCTGCCGGGACAGGGGCGGACGAGCAGTACTTC. Translating it yields CASSQQPAGTGADEQYF.

This chain joins TRBV6-5 and TRBJ2-7; D possibly corresponds to TRBD2 (5 bases). The CDR3 loop spans 16 amino acids. V was cut by 0 bases and J by 0 bases, with 12 bases left in between. Germline assignment: CDR1 MNHEY and CDR2 SVGAGI. The CDR3 sequence: CASSYSVTGSSYEQYF. CDR3 nucleotide sequence: TGTGCCAGCAGTTACTCAGTCACTGGGAGCTCCTACGAGCAGTACTTC.

The chain recombines TRBV29-1 with TRBJ1-1; unclear D gene. Germline CDR1 is SQVTM and CDR2 is ANQGSEA. The ends were cut back, 7 bases at V and 4 bases at J, with 16 bases in the middle. The CDR3 spans 13 residues. CDR3 DNA: TGCAGCGCAGGCGGTATTCTGGCCACTGAAGCTTTCTTT. It is translated as CSAGGILATEAFF.

J is TRBJ1-4 and V is TRBV15; possibly TRBD1 for D (5 bases). V was cut by 1 base and J by 8 bases, with 11 bases left in between. This CDR3 contains 14 residues. CDR1 is LNHNV, CDR2 YYDKDF, per germline (reference sequence). The CDR3, as DNA: TGTGCCACCAGCAGAGTGCAGGGAGGGGAAAAACTGTTTTTT. This translates into CATSRVQGGEKLFF.

V is TRBV6-1 and J is TRBJ2-4; TRBD2 matches at 10 bases. The trim removed 4 bases at V and 0 bases at J, leaving 6 bases unmatched. The CDR3 totals 17 residues. Germline lookup yields CDR1 MNHNS and CDR2 SASEGT. This chain's CDR3 is CASSVWTSGEAKNIQYF. As DNA, the CDR3 is TGTGCCAGCAGTGTTTGGACTAGCGGTGAAGCCAAAAACATTCAGTACTTC.

The chain links TRBV19 to TRBJ1-5; 8 bases align to TRBD1. The CDR3 totals 15 residues. The trim removed 5 bases at V and 4 bases at J, leaving 7 bases unmatched. The germline V gene encodes CDR1 LNHDA and CDR2 SQIVND (reference sequence). CDR3 amino acids: CASSSLDRANQPQHF. CDR3 sequence (DNA): TGTGCCAGTAGTTCCCTGGACAGGGCTAATCAGCCCCAGCATTTT.

This clone was recorded a few times. The gene calls are TRBV27 and TRBJ1-2; D not resolved. Trimming left V 4 bases short and J 4 bases short, with 10 bases between. CDR3 size: 13 residues. The germline gives CDR1 MNHEY, CDR2 SMNVEV (reference sequence). CDR3 DNA: TGTGCCAGCAGTTCCCGTGGGCCCTATGGCTACACCTTC. Translation: CASSSRGPYGYTF.

The gene calls are TRBV13 and TRBJ1-3; 9 bases match TRBD1. CDR1 is PRHDT and CDR2 is FYEKMQ in the germline V gene (reference sequence). V dropped 4 bases and J dropped 4; count of bases not matched to a gene: 5. The CDR3 has 15 residues. The CDR3 sequence: CASSWDRAAGNTIYF. The CDR3 DNA follows: TGTGCCAGCAGCTGGGACAGGGCGGCCGGAAACACCATATATTTT.

The V call is TRBV29-1, the J call TRBJ2-1; 8 positions match TRBD2. Per the germline V gene, CDR1 is SQVTM and CDR2 is ANQGSEA. This CDR3 is 17 amino acids long. V trimming: 3 bases; J trimming: 0 bases; junction bases outside the gene matches: 10. The CDR3 reads CSVEASGPTSSYNEQFF. The CDR3 nucleotides read TGCAGCGTTGAGGCTAGCGGGCCAACCAGCTCCTACAATGAGCAGTTCTTC.

The V and J genes are TRBV27 and TRBJ2-4; 8 nucleotides line up with TRBD2. CDR1 MNHEY and CDR2 SMNVEV come from the germline V gene (reference sequence). CDR3 length: 12 amino acids. V was pared by 5 bases and J by 15 bases, with 9 bases of the junction left unmatched. CDR3 amino acids: CASSRTGGGSYF. DNA for the CDR3: TGTGCCAGCAGTAGGACGGGCGGGGGGTCGTACTTC.

This chain uses TRBV19 with TRBJ2-7; 8 bases line up with TRBD2. The CDR3 runs to 17 residues. With V trimmed by 2 bases and J by 7 bases, 16 bases remained unmatched. Looked up from germline, CDR1 is LNHDA and CDR2 is SQIVND (reference sequence). The CDR3 nucleotides read TGTGCCAGTAGTATACAGGCAAGCGGGGGAACCTCTGAGGAGCAGTACTTC. Translation gives CASSIQASGGTSEEQYF.

The chain couples TRBV7-2 to TRBJ1-5; D might be TRBD1 (5 bases). Germline V CDR1 and CDR2: SGHTA, FQGNSA. CDR3 length: 15 residues. V dropped 0 bases and J dropped 4 bases, with 10 bases sitting between them. CDR3 region: CASSLAPGMNQPQHF. CDR3 in DNA: TGTGCCAGCAGCTTAGCGCCAGGGATGAATCAGCCCCAGCATTTT.

The genes are TRBV20-1 and TRBJ2-4; D is unresolved. The length of the CDR3 is 9 residues. The V gene's germline CDR1 is DFQATT and CDR2 SNEGSKA (reference sequence). The V end lost 6 bases, the J end lost 12 bases, and 9 bases lay between the germline ends. This CDR3 is CSALRSQYF. Here the CDR3 DNA reads TGCAGTGCCCTAAGAAGTCAGTACTTC.